This TCR beta chain was observed in a study of blood T cell repertoires in COVID-19. The wider study: Sources were T cells, B-cell-depleted T cells, or PBMCs; the material itself was cDNA or gDNA.

The CDR3 is made up of 16 amino acids. From germline, CDR1 is ENHRY and CDR2 SYGVKD. V lost 0 bases, J lost 4 bases, and 8 bases stayed unmatched. Patients in Seattle were enrolled during active infection, then followed longitudinally. Original processing methods: Using reference gene primer amplification, nucleated cell counts were estimated. Clones were sequenced by immunoSEQ multiplex PCR, and TCRdb holds only the in-frame ones, with some missing. The V and J calls and clone size are taken from that table; D and trimming were inferred from the DNA. The data show approximately 100,000 clones, 70% to 90% seen once.

This clonotype was obtained from a human donor with COVID-19, enrolled during active disease. The donor label of this sample is uncertain. This sequence joins TRBV10-3 and TRBJ1-2; TRBD1 aligns across 7 bases. The sample consisted of peripheral blood. The CDR3 spells CAISESGQQGVYGYTF. The CDR3 nucleotides read TGTGCCATCAGTGAGTCGGGACAGCAAGGGGTCTATGGCTACACCTTC.